The clone carrying this TCR beta chain has a count of ten or more. Its antigen is unidentified. With 3 bases removed from V and 7 bases from J, the gap between germline ends came to 13 bases. The CDR3 consists of 15 residues. From germline, CDR1 is LNHNV and CDR2 YYDKDF (reference sequence). The data belong to a study of neurological immune-mediated disorders. Regarding the study as a whole: Multiple sclerosis, the disease with the least TCR clonal expansion, fell below healthy controls, whereas HTLV-1-associated myelopathy showed the most. The absence of any CDR3 amino acid sequence shared by expanded clones across subjects suggests that repertoires were private in all groups.

TCRdb reprocessed the 5' RACE reads via MiXCR and lists one record per CDR3 protein. The sample lists 80,000 to 100,000 distinct CDR3 sequences, 3.5% occurring once. The genes are TRBV15 and TRBJ1-6, with D possibly being TRBD1 (6 bases). Sequenced: PBMCs. The TCR comes from a woman in her forties or fifties with multiple sclerosis. The CDR3 region is CATSSPGQGNSPLHF. The CDR3 DNA reads TGTGCCACCAGCAGTCCGGGACAAGGCAATTCACCCCTCCACTTT.